These 8 T cell receptor beta chains were all obtained from the same sample, sequenced in a study of cytomegalovirus exposure and HLA in healthy donors. Only in-frame clones appear in the TCRdb table, and some are missing; sequencing was by immunoSEQ multiplex PCR. The sample includes about 74,000 clones, 94% seen only once; the top ten take about 1.9%. Sequencing used PBMCs. Source of these receptors: a woman aged 18-29 years in good health and CMV-seropositive.

The genes are TRBV13 and TRBJ2-1; 7 bases agree with TRBD1. After removal of 4 bases from V and 6 bases from J, the junction contained 12 bases not matched to a gene. Germline CDR1 reads PRHDT; CDR2 reads FYEKMQ (reference sequence). The CDR3 is made up of 16 amino acids. Written as DNA, the CDR3 is TGTGCCAGCAGCTCCTACAGGGGCCCGAGGTCCAATGAGCAGTTCTTC. It encodes CASSSYRGPRSNEQFF.

V gene TRBV7-9 combines with J gene TRBJ1-2, with a tentative D call TRBD1 (5 bases). V lost 3 bases and J lost 1, with 12 bases in between. Germline values: CDR1 SEHNR, CDR2 FQNEAQ (reference sequence). The CDR3 contains 15 residues. The CDR3 here is CASSLSAGNNYGYTF. The CDR3 DNA sequence: TGTGCCAGCAGCTTGTCCGCAGGGAATAACTATGGCTACACCTTC.

The chain recombines TRBV6-1 with TRBJ1-2, with a weak D call TRBD1 (6 bases). This CDR3 spans 13 amino acids. V shed 6 bases and J shed 2 bases, with 10 bases lying between them. Germline assignment: CDR1 MNHNS and CDR2 SASEGT. The CDR3 region has the DNA TGTGCCAGCAGAGAGGGGGGGAACTATGGCTACACCTTC. Protein product: CASREGGNYGYTF.

V gene TRBV10-1 combines with J gene TRBJ2-1, with a possible D match to TRBD2 (7 bases). The CDR3 totals 14 residues. V was pared by 4 bases and J by 8 bases, with 15 bases between. From germline, CDR1 is WNHNN and CDR2 SYGVQD (reference sequence). The CDR3 DNA sequence: TGCGCCAGCAGTGCTACTAGGGGGGGCTATGAGCAGTTCTTC. Its translation: CASSATRGGYEQFF.

The rearrangement joins TRBV18 to TRBJ1-4; D is possibly TRBD1 (6 bases). The germline V and J ends were trimmed by 8 bases and 8 bases, with 18 bases remaining between them. This CDR3 comprises 14 residues. Germline CDR1 KGHSH, CDR2 LQKENI. Written as DNA, the CDR3 is TGTGCCAGCGCGCCCGACAGGCTGGGAGAAAAACTGTTTTTT. Encoded protein: CASAPDRLGEKLFF.

The V call is TRBV7-9, the J call TRBJ1-2, with D unclear. Per germline, CDR1 SEHNR and CDR2 FQNEAQ (reference sequence). Between the trimmed V and J ends, which lost 5 bases and 7 bases, there was a span of 17 bases. This CDR3 spans 14 amino acids. CDR3 coding DNA: TGTGCCAGCAGCCTACCGGGAGAGGTCGGTGGCTACACCTTC. Translation: CASSLPGEVGGYTF.

V usage is TRBV9 and J usage is TRBJ2-3, with D perhaps TRBD1 (5 bases). Germline CDR1 reads SGDLS; CDR2 reads YYNGEE. V was shortened by 0 bases and J by 5 bases, with 13 bases between the two germline ends. This CDR3 spans 15 amino acids. The CDR3 nucleotides read TGTGCCAGCAGCGTAGCTCCGGCAGGGCAAGATACGCAGTATTTT. This translates into CASSVAPAGQDTQYF.

The rearrangement links TRBV11-2 to TRBJ2-3; TRBD2 aligns across 9 bases. The CDR3 loop spans 18 amino acids. From germline, CDR1 is SGHAT and CDR2 FQNNGV. The ends lost 5 bases at V and 3 bases at J; junction bases unmatched: 15. CDR3 sequence: CASSATLGASGTTDTQYF. DNA for the CDR3: TGTGCCAGCAGCGCGACCCTTGGGGCTAGCGGGACAACAGATACGCAGTATTTT.